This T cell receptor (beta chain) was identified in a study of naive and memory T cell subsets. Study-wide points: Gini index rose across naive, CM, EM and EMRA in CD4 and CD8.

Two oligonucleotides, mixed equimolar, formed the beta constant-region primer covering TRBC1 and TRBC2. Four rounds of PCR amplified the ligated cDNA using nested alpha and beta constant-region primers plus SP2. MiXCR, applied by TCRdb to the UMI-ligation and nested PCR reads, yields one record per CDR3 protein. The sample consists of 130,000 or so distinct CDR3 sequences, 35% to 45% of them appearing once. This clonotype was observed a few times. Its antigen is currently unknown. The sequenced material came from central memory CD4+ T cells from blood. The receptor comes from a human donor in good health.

This chain's CDR3 is CSASRQGLNEKLFF. The CDR3 coding sequence is TGCAGTGCTAGCCGACAGGGACTAAATGAAAAACTGTTTTTT. This sequence joins TRBV20-1 and TRBJ1-4, with 7 bases identical to TRBD1. The germline V gene encodes CDR1 DFQATT and CDR2 SNEGSKA (reference sequence). V shed 3 bases and J 5 bases; nucleotides not matched to a gene: 6. The CDR3 is 14 amino acids.